Detailed here is one T cell receptor beta chain. How the authors handled the data: Reference gene primer amplification gave nucleated cell count estimates. TCRdb keeps only in-frame clones here, not all; method: immunoSEQ multiplex PCR. The DNA gave D and trimming, while V, J and clone size come from that table. The data hold 110,000 to 150,000 clones, with 80% to 90% observed a single time. The sample comes from a study of blood T cell repertoires in COVID-19. Background on the study: Sites across the United States, Italy and Spain contributed samples from acute and convalescent COVID-19. Sources were T cells, B-cell-depleted T cells, or PBMCs; the material itself was cDNA or gDNA.

The CDR3 loop spans 14 amino acids. Germline V gene sequence: CDR1 LNHDA, CDR2 SQIVND (reference sequence). V shed 4 bases and J shed 4 bases, with 11 bases lying between them. This sequence was found in a man in his sixties with active or convalescent COVID-19. This sequence joins TRBV19 and TRBJ1-5; no definite D call. The sample comprised peripheral blood. CDR3 amino acids: CASSTLVPNQPQHF. CDR3 bases: TGTGCCAGTAGTACTTTAGTCCCGAATCAGCCCCAGCATTTT.